This T cell receptor beta chain was observed in a study of blood T cells in healthy people across ages (dated by TCRdb to 2013 to 2016). For context, the study as a whole: In model experiments, template switching captured roughly one uniquely barcoded TCR beta cDNA molecule for every two T cells. Using deep sequencing normalized with unique cDNA molecular identifiers, the study measured how TCR beta repertoire diversity changes with age. The donors were split into four age groups: young (average around 15 years), middle-aged (about 40), aged (roughly 65) and long-lived (over 80). To avoid experimental bias, donors of different ages were spread randomly across the sequencing lanes. The study analyzed two additional independent replicas of 1 million unique cDNA reads from the same blood draw for two donors, one aged 18 to 29 and one aged 80 or older. Summary of the overall study and its limitations: Estimates of total diversity based on one million sequenced T cells were regarded as lower bounds and as underestimates. Observed TCR beta diversity per million T cells fell roughly linearly with age, and a significant reduction was already apparent by age approximately 40. The CMV infection status of donors was not known, potentially confounding age-related changes in expanded clonotypes. There was a strong correlation between observed TCR beta diversity and the percentage of naive T cells measured by flow cytometry. Compared with the aged group, more naive CD4+ T cells, fewer expanded clones and increased TCR diversity were shown by the long-lived group, suggesting age selection. Conclusive comparison of naive and antigen-experienced compartments was prevented by the profiling of bulk unsorted PBMCs.

Libraries were constructed by 5' RACE. The sample was run on an Illumina HiSeq 2500. A second PCR of 7 to 11 cycles was performed with a sample-barcoded 5' primer and a J-beta primer mix. A unique molecular identifier was introduced onto each TCR beta cDNA molecule by a template-switch 5' adaptor carrying 12 random nucleotides. At least 2.5 million CDR3-containing paired-end reads were obtained from each sample. First-strand cDNA synthesis was performed from all RNA using the Mint cDNA synthesis kit, with priming by a TRBC-specific oligonucleotide. All cDNA was treated with uracil-DNA glycosylase and then went through a first 18-cycle PCR with the universal primers M1SS and BC2_uni_R. The paper's processing steps were these. Normalization of each sample was performed by random selection of 1 million high-quality reads, each carrying a distinct molecular identifier. Instead of being binned into consensus sequences, reads with shared molecular identifiers were discarded. CDR3 identification, clonotype clustering and error correction used MiTCR with a Q25 quality threshold and the strictest error-elimination algorithm. A nonparametric unseen species model using Euler transformation provided a lower-bound estimate of total TCR beta diversity. TCRdb handled the public reads itself, with Q25 trimming in fastp and clone calling in MiXCR, and kept productive beta chains. Under each unique CDR3 protein, matching rows form one entry showing the most common genes and DNA. TCRdb, rather than the study authors, made the V and J calls. This sample has about 780,000 distinct CDR3 sequences in its table, and 46% of those were observed once. The ten largest clonotypes hold 15% to 20% of the sample.

Systemically healthy Caucasian individuals from Russia, 39 in total and aged 6 to 90 years, were included as donors. Each donor gave 8 to 10 milliliters of peripheral blood, collected into EDTA-treated Vacutainer tubes. PBMCs were isolated by Ficoll-Paque density-gradient centrifugation, with at least 7 million obtained per sample. Total RNA, at least 5 micrograms per sample, was extracted from PBMCs with Trizol reagent. For every donor, an aliquot of PBMCs went through flow cytometry to measure the percentages of naive CD45RAhigh/CD27high T cells. A remark on this clonotype: The antigen it binds to is not known. One base away there is no much larger clone; base qualities are not given.

The V and J ends are trimmed by 1 base and 3 bases, leaving 8 bases between them. The CDR3 numbers 14 residues from cysteine through phenylalanine. Just CDR3 DNA is preserved here, 42 bases in frame from base 1. CDR1 and CDR2, looked up from the germline V gene, are MGHRA and YSYEKL. Sequenced input: blood. This sequence uses TRBV4-1 and TRBJ2-3; the D gene remains uncertain. This clonotype was sampled from a man at least 80 years old in good health. CDR3 reads: CASSQGARTDTQYF. The nucleotide sequence is TGCGCCAGCAGCCAAGGGGCAAGGACAGATACGCAGTATTTT.